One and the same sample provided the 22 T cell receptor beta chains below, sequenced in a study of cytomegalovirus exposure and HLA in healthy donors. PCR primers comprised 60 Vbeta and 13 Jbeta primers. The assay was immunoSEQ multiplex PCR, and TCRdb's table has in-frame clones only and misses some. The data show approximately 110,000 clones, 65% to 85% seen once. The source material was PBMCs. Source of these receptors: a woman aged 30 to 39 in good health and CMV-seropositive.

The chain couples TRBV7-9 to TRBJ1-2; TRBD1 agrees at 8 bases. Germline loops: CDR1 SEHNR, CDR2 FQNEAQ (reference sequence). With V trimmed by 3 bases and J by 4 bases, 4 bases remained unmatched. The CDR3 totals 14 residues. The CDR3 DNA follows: TGTGCCAGCAGCTTTCCAGGGGGCTCCTATGGCTACACCTTC. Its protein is CASSFPGGSYGYTF.

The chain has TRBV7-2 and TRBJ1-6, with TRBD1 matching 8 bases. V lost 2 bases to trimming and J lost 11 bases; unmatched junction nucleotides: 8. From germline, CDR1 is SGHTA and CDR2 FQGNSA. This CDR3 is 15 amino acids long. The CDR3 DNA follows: TGTGCCAGCAGCTTAAACGGACAGGGCCTGACACCCCTCCACTTT. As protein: CASSLNGQGLTPLHF. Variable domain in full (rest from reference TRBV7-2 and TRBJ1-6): GAGVSQSPSNKVTEKGKDVELRCDPISGHTALYWYRQSLGQGLEFLIYFQGNSAPDKSGLPSDRFSAERTGGSVSTLTIQRTQQEDSAVYLCASSLNGQGLTPLHFGNGTRLTVT.

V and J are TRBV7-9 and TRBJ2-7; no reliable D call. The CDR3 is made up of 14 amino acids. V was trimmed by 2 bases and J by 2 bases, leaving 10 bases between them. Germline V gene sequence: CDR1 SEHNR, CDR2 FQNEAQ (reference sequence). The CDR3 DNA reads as TGTGCCAGCAGCTTACCGGTTGTCCCCTACGAGCAGTACTTC. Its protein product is CASSLPVVPYEQYF.

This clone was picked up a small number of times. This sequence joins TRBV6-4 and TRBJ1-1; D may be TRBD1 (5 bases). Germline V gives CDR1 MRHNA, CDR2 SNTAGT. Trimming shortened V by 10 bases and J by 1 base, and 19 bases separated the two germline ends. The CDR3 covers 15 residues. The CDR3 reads CATQIVDRPNTEAFF. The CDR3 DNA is TGTGCCACCCAGATCGTAGACAGACCGAACACTGAAGCTTTCTTT.

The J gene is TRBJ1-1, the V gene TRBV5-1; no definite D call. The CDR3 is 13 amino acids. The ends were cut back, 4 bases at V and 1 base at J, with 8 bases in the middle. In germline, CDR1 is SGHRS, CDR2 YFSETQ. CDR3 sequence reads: CASSPAGNTEAFF. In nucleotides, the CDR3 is TGCGCCAGCAGCCCTGCAGGGAACACTGAAGCTTTCTTT.

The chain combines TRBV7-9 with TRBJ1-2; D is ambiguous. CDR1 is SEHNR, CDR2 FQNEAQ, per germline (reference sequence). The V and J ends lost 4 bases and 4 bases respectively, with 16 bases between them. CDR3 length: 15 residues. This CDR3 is CASSSYSGVVYGYTF. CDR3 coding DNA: TGTGCCAGCAGCTCCTATAGCGGAGTTGTCTATGGCTACACCTTC.

The CDR3 region is CASGLDPDRGRFLGYTF. In DNA form, the CDR3 reads TGTGCTAGTGGTTTGGACCCGGACAGGGGAAGGTTTCTTGGCTACACCTTC. J is TRBJ1-2 and V is TRBV12-5; 9 nucleotides match TRBD1. CDR3 size: 17 residues. The J segment lost 7 bases and the V segment lost 1 base, leaving 13 bases of the junction unmatched. In germline, CDR1 is LGHNT, CDR2 FRNRAP.

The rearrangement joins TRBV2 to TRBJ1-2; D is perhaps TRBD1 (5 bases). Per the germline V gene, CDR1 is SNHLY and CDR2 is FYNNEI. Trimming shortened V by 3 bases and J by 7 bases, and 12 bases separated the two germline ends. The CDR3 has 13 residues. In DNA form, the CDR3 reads TGTGCCAGCAGTGAGATCCGGGGGAGTGGCTACACCTTC. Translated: CASSEIRGSGYTF.

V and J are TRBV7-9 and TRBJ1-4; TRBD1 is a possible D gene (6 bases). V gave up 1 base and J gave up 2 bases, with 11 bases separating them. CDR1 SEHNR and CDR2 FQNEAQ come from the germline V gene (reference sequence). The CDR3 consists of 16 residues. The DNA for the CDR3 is TGTGCCAGCAGCTTAGTTACAGGGACGACTAATGAAAAACTGTTTTTT. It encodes CASSLVTGTTNEKLFF.

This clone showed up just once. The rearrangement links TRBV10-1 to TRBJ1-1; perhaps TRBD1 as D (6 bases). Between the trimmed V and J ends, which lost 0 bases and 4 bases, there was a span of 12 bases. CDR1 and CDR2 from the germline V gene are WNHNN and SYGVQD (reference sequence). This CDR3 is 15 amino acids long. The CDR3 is CASSESSGVGTEAFF. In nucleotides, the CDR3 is TGCGCCAGCAGTGAGTCGTCAGGGGTCGGCACTGAAGCTTTCTTT.

The CDR3 DNA is TGTGCCAGTAGTATAGACCCTAGGATATATACGCAGTATTTT. Protein product: CASSIDPRIYTQYF. The rearrangement joins TRBV19 to TRBJ2-3; D is unresolved. CDR1 LNHDA and CDR2 SQIVND come from the germline V gene (reference sequence). This CDR3 spans 14 amino acids. Trimming stripped 0 bases from V and 7 bases from J, with 11 bases between.

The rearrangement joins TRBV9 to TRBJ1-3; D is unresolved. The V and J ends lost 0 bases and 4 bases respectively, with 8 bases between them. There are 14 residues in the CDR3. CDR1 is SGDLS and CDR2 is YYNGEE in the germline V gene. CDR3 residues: CASSVDGFGNTIYF. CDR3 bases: TGTGCCAGCAGCGTAGACGGGTTCGGAAACACCATATATTTT.

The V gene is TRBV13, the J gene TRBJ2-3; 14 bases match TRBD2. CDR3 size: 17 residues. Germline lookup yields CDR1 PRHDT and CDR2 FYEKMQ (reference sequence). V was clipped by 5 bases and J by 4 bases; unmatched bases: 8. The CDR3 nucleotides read TGTGCCAGCAGCCAGGGACTAGCGGGGGTAAGATCAGATACGCAGTATTTT. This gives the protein CASSQGLAGVRSDTQYF.

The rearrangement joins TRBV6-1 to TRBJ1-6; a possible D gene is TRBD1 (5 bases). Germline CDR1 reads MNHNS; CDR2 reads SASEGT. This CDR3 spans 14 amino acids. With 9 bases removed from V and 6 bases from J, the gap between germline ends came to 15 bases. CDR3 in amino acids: CASTQGVGNSPLHF. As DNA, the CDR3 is TGTGCCAGTACTCAGGGTGTTGGTAATTCACCCCTCCACTTT.

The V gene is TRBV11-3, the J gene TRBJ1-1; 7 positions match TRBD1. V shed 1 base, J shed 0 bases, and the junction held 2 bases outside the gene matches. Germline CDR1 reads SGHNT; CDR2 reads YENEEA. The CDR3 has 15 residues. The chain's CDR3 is CASSLVDRVNTEAFF. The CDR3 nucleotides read TGTGCCAGCAGCTTAGTCGACAGGGTGAACACTGAAGCTTTCTTT.

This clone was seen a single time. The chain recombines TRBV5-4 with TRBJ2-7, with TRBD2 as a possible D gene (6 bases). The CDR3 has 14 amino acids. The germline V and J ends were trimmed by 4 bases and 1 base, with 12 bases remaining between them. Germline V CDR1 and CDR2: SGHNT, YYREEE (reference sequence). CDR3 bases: TGTGCCAGCAGCCCCCACCGGGAGTCCTACGAGCAGTACTTC. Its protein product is CASSPHRESYEQYF.

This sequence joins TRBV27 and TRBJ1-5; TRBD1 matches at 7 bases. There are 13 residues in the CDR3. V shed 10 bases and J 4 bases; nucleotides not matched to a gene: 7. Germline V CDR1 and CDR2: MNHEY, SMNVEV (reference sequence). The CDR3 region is CATDRDRNQPQHF. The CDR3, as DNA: TGTGCCACCGACAGGGACAGAAATCAGCCCCAGCATTTT.

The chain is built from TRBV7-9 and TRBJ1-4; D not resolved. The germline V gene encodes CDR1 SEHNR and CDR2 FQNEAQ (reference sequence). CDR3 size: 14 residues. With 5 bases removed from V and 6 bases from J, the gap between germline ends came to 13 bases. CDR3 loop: CASSRVPTDEKLFF. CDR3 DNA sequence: TGTGCCAGCAGCCGGGTCCCCACTGATGAAAAACTGTTTTTT. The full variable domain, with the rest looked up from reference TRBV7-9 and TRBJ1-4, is DTGVSQNPRHKITKRGQNVTFRCDPISEHNRLYWYRQTLGQGPEFLTYFQNEAQLEKSRLLSDRFSAERPKGSFSTLEIQRTEQGDSAMYLCASSRVPTDEKLFFGSGTQLSVL.

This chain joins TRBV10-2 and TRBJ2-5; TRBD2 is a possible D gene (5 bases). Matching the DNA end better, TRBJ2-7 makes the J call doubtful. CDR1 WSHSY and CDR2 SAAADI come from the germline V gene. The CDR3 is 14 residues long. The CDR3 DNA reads TGCGCCAGCAGTGAGTCTCCCGAGGGATACGAGCAGTACTTC. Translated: CASSESPEGYEQYF.

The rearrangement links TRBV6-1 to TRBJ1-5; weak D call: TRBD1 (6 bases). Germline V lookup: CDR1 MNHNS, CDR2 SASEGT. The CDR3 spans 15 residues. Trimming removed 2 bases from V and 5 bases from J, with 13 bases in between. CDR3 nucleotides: TGTGCCAGCAGTGAATCAGGGGCAGAGCATCAGCCCCAGCATTTT. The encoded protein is CASSESGAEHQPQHF.

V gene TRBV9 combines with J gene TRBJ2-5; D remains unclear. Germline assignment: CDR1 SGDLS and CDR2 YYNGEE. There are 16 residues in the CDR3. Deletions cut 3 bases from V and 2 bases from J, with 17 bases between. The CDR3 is CASSGENLAPQETQYF. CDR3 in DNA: TGTGCCAGCAGCGGAGAGAACCTCGCTCCTCAAGAGACCCAGTACTTC.

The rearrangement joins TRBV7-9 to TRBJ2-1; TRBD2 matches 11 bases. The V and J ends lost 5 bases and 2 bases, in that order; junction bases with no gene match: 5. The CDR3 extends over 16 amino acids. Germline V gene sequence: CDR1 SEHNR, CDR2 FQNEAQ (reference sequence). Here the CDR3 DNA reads TGTGCCAGCAGCATTAGCGGGAGGGCCACCTACAATGAGCAGTTCTTC. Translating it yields CASSISGRATYNEQFF. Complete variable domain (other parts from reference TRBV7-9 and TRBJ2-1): DTGVSQNPRHKITKRGQNVTFRCDPISEHNRLYWYRQTLGQGPEFLTYFQNEAQLEKSRLLSDRFSAERPKGSFSTLEIQRTEQGDSAMYLCASSISGRATYNEQFFGPGTRLTVL.